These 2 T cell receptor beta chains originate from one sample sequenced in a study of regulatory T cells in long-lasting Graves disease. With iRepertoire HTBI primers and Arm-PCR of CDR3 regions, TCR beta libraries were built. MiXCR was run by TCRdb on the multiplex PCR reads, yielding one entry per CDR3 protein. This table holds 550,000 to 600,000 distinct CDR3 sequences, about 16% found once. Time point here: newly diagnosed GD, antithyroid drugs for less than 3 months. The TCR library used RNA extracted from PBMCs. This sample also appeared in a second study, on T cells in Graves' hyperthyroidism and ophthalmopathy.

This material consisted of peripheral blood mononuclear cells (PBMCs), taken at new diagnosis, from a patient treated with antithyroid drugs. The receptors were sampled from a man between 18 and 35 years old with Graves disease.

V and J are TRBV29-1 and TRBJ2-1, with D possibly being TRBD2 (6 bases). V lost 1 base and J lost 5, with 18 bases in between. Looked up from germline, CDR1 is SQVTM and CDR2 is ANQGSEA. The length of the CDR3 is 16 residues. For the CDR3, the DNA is TGCAGCGTTGAAGGGGTACGGGGGTTTCCGGACAATGAGCAGTTCTTC. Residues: CSVEGVRGFPDNEQFF.

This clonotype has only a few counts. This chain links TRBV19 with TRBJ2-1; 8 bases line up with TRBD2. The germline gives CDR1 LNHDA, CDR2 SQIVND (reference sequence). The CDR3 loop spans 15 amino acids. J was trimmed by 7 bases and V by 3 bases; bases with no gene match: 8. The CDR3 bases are TGTGCCAGTAGTATTCTGAGCGGGAGTGGGAATGAGCAGTTCTTC. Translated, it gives CASSILSGSGNEQFF. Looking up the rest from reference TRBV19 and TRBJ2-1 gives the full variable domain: DGGITQSPKYLFRKEGQNVTLSCEQNLNHDAMYWYRQDPGQGLRLIYYSQIVNDFQKGDIAEGYSVSREKKESFPLTVTSAQKNPTAFYLCASSILSGSGNEQFFGPGTRLTVL.